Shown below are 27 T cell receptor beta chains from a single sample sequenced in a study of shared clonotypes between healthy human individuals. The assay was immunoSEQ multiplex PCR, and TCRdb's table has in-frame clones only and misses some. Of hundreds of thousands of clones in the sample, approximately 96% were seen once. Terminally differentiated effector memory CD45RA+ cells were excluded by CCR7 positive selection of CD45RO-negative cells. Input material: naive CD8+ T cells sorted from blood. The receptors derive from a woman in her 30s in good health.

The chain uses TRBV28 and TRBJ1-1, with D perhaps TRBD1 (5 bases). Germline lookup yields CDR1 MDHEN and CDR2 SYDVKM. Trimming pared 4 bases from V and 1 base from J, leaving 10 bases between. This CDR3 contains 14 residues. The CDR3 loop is CASSSYRQNTEAFF. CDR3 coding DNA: TGTGCCAGCAGTTCTTACAGGCAGAACACTGAAGCTTTCTTT.

The CDR3 sequence: CASSPERRGHEQYF. CDR3 nucleotide sequence: TGTGCCAGCAGCCCAGAGCGAAGAGGCCACGAGCAGTACTTC. The rearrangement links TRBV11-2 to TRBJ2-7, with D hard to call. Germline CDR1 and CDR2: SGHAT and FQNNGV. The CDR3 extends over 14 amino acids. V was clipped by 5 bases and J by 5 bases, with 16 bases between them.

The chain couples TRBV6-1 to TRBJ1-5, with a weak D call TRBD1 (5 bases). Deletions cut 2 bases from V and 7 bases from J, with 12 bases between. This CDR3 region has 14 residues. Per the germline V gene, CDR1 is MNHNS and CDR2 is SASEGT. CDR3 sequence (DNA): TGTGCCAGCAGTGAACAGGGAGGACGGCAGCCCCAGCATTTT. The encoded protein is CASSEQGGRQPQHF.

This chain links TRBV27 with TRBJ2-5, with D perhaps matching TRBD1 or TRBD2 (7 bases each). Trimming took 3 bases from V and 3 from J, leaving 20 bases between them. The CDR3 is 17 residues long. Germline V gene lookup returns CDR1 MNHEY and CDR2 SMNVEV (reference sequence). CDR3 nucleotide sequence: TGTGCCAGCAGTTTTTGGAGGGGAGGGGGCAATGAAGAGACCCAGTACTTC. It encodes CASSFWRGGGNEETQYF.

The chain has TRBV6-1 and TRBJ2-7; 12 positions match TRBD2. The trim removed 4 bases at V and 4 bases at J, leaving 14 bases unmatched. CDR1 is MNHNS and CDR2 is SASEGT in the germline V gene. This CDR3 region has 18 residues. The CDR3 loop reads CASSALAGGPPGTYEQYF. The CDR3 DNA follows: TGTGCCAGCAGTGCACTAGCGGGAGGACCGCCAGGAACTTACGAGCAGTACTTC.

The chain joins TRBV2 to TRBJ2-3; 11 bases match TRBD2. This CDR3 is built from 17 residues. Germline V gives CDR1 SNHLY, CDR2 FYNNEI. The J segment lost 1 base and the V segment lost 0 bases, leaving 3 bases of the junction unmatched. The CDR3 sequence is CASSEAHSGGGTDTQYF. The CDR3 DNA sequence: TGTGCCAGCAGTGAAGCCCATAGCGGGGGGGGCACAGATACGCAGTATTTT.

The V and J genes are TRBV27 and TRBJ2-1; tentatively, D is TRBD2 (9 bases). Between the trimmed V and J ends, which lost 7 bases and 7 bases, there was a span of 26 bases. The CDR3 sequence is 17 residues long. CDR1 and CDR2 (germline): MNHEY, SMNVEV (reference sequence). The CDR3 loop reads CASKGRGLSGSVNEQFF. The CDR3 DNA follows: TGTGCCAGCAAGGGCAGGGGGCTTAGCGGGAGTGTGAATGAGCAGTTCTTC.

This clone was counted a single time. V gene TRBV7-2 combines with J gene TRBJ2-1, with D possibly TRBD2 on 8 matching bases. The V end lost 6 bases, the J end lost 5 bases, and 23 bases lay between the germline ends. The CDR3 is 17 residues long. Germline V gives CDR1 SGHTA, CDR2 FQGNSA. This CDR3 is CASRAGGGLVAHNEQFF. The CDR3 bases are TGTGCCAGCAGGGCAGGGGGGGGACTAGTCGCCCACAATGAGCAGTTCTTC. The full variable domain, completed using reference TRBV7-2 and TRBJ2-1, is GAGVSQSPSNKVTEKGKDVELRCDPISGHTALYWYRQSLGQGLEFLIYFQGNSAPDKSGLPSDRFSAERTGGSVSTLTIQRTQQEDSAVYLCASRAGGGLVAHNEQFFGPGTRLTVL.

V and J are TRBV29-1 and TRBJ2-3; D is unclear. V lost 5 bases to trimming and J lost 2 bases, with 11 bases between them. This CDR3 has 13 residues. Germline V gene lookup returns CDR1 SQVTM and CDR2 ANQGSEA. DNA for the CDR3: TGCAGCGTTATATGGCCCAACACAGATACGCAGTATTTT. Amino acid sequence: CSVIWPNTDTQYF.

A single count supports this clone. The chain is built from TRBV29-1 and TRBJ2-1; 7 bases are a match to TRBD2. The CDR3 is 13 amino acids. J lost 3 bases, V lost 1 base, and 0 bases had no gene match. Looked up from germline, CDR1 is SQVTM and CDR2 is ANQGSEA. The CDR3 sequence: CSVEAGGYNEQFF. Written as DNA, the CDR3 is TGCAGCGTTGAAGCGGGAGGCTACAATGAGCAGTTCTTC.

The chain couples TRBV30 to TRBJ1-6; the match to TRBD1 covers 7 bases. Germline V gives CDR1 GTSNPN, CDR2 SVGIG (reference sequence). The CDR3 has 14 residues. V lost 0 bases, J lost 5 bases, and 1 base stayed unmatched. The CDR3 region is CAWSVGTDNSPLHF. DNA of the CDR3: TGTGCCTGGAGTGTTGGGACAGATAATTCACCCCTCCACTTT. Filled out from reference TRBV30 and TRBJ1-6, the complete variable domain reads SQTIHQWPATLVQPVGSPLSLECTVEGTSNPNLYWYRQAAGRGLQLLFYSVGIGQISSEVPQNLSASRPQDRQFILSSKKLLLSDSGFYLCAWSVGTDNSPLHFGNGTRLTVT.

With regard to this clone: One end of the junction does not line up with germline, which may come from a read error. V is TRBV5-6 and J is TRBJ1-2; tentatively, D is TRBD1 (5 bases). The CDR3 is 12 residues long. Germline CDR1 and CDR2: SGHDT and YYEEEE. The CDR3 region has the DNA TGTGCCAGCAGCGGGGCAGCCCCGCACTTCAACTTC. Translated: CASSGAAPHFNF.

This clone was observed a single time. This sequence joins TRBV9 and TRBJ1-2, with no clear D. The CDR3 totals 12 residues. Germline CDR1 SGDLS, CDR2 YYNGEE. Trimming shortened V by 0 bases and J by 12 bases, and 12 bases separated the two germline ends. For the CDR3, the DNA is TGTGCCAGCAGCGTAGATGGCGCGGAGAACACCTTC. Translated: CASSVDGAENTF. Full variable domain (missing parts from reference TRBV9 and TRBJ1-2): DSGVTQTPKHLITATGQRVTLRCSPRSGDLSVYWYQQSLDQGLQFLIQYYNGEERAKGNILERFSAQQFPDLHSELNLSSLELGDSALYFCASSVDGAENTFGSGTRLTVV.

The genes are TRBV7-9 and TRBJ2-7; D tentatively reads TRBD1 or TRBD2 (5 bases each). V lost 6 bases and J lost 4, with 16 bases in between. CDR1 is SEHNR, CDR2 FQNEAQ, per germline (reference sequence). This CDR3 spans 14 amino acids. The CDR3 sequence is CASRFPGPTYEQYF. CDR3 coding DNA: TGTGCCAGCAGATTTCCGGGACCCACTTACGAGCAGTACTTC.

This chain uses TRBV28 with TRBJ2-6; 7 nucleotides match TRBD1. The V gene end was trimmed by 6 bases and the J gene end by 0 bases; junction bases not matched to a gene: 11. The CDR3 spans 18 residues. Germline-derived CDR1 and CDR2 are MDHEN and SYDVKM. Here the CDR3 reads CASSPRQGHRSGANVLTF. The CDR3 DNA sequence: TGTGCCAGCAGCCCCAGACAGGGCCACCGCTCTGGGGCCAACGTCCTGACTTTC.

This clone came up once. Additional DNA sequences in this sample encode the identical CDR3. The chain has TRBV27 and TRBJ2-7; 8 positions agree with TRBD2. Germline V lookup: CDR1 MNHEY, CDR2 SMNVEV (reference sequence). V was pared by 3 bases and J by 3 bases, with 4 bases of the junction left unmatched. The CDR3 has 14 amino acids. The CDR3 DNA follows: TGTGCCAGCAGTTTGGTCCGGGAGGGCTACGAGCAGTACTTC. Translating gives CASSLVREGYEQYF.

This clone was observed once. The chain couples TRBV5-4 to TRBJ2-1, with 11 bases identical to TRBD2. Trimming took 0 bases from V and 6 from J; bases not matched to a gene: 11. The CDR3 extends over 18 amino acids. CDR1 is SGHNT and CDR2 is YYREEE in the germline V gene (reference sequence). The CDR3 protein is CASSLGAVSGRAGNEQFF. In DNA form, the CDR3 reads TGTGCCAGCAGCTTGGGTGCCGTTAGCGGGAGGGCAGGCAATGAGCAGTTCTTC.

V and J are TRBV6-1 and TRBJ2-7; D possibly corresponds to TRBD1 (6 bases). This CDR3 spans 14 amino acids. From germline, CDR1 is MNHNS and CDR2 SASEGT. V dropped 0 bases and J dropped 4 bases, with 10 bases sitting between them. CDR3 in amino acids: CASSEARGRYEQYF. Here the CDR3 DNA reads TGTGCCAGCAGTGAAGCTAGGGGGAGATACGAGCAGTACTTC.

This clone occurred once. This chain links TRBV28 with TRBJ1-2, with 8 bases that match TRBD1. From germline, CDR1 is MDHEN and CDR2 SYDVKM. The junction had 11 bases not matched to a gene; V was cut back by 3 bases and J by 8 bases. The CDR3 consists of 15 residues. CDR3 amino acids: CASSFSLAGGWGYTF. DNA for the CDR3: TGTGCCAGCAGTTTTTCATTGGCAGGGGGCTGGGGCTACACCTTC.

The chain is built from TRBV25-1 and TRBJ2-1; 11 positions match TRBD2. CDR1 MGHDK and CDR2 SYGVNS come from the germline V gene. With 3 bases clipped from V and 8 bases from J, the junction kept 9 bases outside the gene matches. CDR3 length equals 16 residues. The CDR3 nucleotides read TGTGCCAGCAGTGAGGGAACGGGACTAGCGGTATATGAGCAGTTCTTC. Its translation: CASSEGTGLAVYEQFF.

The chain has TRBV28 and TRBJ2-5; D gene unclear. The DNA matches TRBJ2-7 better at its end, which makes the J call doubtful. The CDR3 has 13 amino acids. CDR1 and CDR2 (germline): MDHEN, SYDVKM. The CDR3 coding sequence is TGTGCCAGCAGTGCCGATCAATTTGACGAGCAGTACTTC. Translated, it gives CASSADQFDEQYF.

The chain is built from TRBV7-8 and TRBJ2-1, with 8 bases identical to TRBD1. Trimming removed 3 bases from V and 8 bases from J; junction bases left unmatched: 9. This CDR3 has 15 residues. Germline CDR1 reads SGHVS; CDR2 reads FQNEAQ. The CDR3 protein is CASSFQVAGGDEQFF. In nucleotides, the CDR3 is TGTGCCAGCAGCTTCCAGGTAGCAGGGGGCGATGAGCAGTTCTTC.

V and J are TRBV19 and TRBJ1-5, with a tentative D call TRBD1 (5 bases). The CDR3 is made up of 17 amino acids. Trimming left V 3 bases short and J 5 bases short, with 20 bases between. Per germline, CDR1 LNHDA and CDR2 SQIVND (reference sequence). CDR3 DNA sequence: TGTGCCAGTAGTATGCGGGCTGGGACTCCGCCGGATCAGCCCCAGCATTTT. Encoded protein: CASSMRAGTPPDQPQHF.

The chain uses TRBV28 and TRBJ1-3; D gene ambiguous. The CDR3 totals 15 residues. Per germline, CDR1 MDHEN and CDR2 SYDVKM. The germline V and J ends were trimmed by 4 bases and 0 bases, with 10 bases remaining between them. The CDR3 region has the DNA TGTGCCAGCAGTTCGGACGGGAGCTCTGGAAACACCATATATTTT. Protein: CASSSDGSSGNTIYF.

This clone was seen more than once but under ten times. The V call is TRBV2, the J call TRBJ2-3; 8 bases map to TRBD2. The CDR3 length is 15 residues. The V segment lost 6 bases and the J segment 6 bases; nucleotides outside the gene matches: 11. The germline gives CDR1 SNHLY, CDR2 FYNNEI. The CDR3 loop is CASSGTSGLRDTQYF. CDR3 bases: TGTGCCAGCAGCGGAACTAGCGGCTTAAGGGATACGCAGTATTTT.

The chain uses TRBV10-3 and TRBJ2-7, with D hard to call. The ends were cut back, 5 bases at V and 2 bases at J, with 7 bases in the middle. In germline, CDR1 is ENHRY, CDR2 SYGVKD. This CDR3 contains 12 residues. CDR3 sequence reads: CAISSPTYEQYF. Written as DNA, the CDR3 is TGTGCCATCAGTTCGCCCACCTACGAGCAGTACTTC.

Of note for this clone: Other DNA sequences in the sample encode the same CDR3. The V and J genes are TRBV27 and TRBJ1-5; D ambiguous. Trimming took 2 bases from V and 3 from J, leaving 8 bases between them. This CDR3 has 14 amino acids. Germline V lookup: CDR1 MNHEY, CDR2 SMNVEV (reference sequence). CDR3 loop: CASSLLGSNQPQHF. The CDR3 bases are TGTGCCAGCAGTTTACTCGGATCCAATCAGCCCCAGCATTTT.